This TCR beta chain was obtained from a study of shared clonotypes between healthy human individuals. At the level of the study: A couple of women and a few men aged 18 to 49 served as donors. Study-level findings and limits: Among the subsets, naive ones generally showed larger estimated richness than memory ones.

CD8 cells classed as naive were CD45RO-negative and positively selected for CCR7, excluding terminally differentiated effector memory CD45RA+ cells. Note on this clone: What it binds is unknown.

Profiled with immunoSEQ multiplex PCR; TCRdb holds only in-frame clones, not every one. The sample carries millions of clones, less than 95% recorded once. Germline V CDR1 and CDR2: SGHDN, FVKESK. V trimming: 0 bases; J trimming: 4 bases; junction bases outside the gene matches: 6. The CDR3 runs 16 residues. The source material was naive CD8+ T cells sorted from blood. The sequence was obtained from a man between 18 and 29 years old in good health. V gene TRBV14 combines with J gene TRBJ2-7; 10 bases are a match to TRBD2. The CDR3 DNA reads TGTGCCAGCAGCCAAGATTGGACTAGCGGCCTTTACGAGCAGTACTTC. Translated: CASSQDWTSGLYEQYF.